The entry that follows covers one T cell receptor beta chain sequence. The CDR3 covers 11 residues. Germline V gene data show CDR1 as LNHDA and CDR2 as SQIVND (reference sequence). The V end lost 9 bases, the J end lost 4 bases, and 9 bases lay between the germline ends. This record belongs to a study of T cell changes during pregnancy in multiple sclerosis. Assay used: immunoSEQ multiplex PCR; TCRdb lists only in-frame clones, some missing. The top ten clones hold roughly 3.3% of a sample with 55,000 to 65,000 clones, 90% of them seen once. Sample: peripheral blood, taken in the first trimester of pregnancy. The gene calls are TRBV19 and TRBJ2-5; D unresolved. The clonotype comes from a female donor in good health, enrolled as a control in a pregnancy study. The CDR3 sequence: CASSPGETQYF. As DNA, the CDR3 is TGTGCCAGCTCCCCAGGAGAGACCCAGTACTTC.